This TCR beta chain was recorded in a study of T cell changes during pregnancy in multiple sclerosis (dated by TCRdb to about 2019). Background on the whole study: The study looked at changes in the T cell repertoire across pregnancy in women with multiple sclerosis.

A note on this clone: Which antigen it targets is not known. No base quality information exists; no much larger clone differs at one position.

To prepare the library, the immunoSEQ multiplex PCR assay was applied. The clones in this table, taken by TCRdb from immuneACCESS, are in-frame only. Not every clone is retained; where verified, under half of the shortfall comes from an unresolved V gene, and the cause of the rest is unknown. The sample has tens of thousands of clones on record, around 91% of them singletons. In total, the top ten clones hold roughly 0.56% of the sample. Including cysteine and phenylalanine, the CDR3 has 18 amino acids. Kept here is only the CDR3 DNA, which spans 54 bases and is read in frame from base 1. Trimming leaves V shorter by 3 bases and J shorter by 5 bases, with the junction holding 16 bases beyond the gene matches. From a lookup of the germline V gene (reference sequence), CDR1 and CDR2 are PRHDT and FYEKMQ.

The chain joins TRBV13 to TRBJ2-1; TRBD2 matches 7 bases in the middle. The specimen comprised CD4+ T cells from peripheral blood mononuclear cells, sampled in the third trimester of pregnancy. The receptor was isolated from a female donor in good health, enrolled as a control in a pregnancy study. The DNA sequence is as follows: TGTGCCAGCAGCTTCTCCCCGGCGGGAGATATTAATAACAATGAGCAGTTCTTC. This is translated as CASSFSPAGDINNNEQFF.